This TCR beta chain was identified during a study of OX40 agonist ivuxolimab in advanced cancers. Background on the whole study: The costimulatory receptor OX40 (CD134) was targeted by ivuxolimab, a fully human IgG2 agonistic monoclonal antibody. Three dose-escalation patients achieved partial responses, one with hepatocellular carcinoma and two with cutaneous melanoma. The paper covers the monotherapy dose-escalation part of the phase I ivuxolimab trial, which included N of about 50 patients. The purpose of peripheral TCRbeta sequencing was to test whether ivuxolimab changed TCR sequence diversity and led to clonal T-cell expansion. Intravenous ivuxolimab was administered to patients every 2 weeks at six dose levels: 0.01, 0.1, 0.3, 1.5, 3 and 10 mg/kg. Of the roughly 51 dose-escalation patients, hepatocellular carcinoma was present in about 20, melanoma in roughly 15, renal cell carcinoma in 9 and head and neck cancer in 9. Prior anti-PD-1, anti-PD-L1 or anti-CTLA-4 therapy was permitted, and about 40% of dose-escalation patients had received checkpoint inhibitors. The dose-escalation cohort was around 83% male with a mean age of about 60 years, ranging from roughly 23 to 79.

The CDR3 goes from the cysteine to the phenylalanine over 13 residues. Just CDR3 DNA is preserved here, 39 bases in frame from base 1. As encoded in the germline V gene, CDR1 is MRHNA while CDR2 is SNTAGT. V lost 7 bases and J lost 2 bases, and the count of bases not matched to a germline gene is 4. To sequence the TCRbeta CDR3 region, genomic DNA was isolated from the sorted cells. The immunoSEQ Assay was used for sequencing of TCRbeta CDR3 regions. Imported from immuneACCESS, the table was reduced by TCRdb to in-frame sequences with V and J called. These copies leave out some clones; in studies compared against another copy, an unresolved V gene accounts for under half, and the cause of the remainder is not known. This sample has some 79,000 clones in its table, and approximately 90% of those were observed once. Approximately 0.45% of the sample is taken by the ten largest. Concerning this clone itself: Which antigen it targets is not known. Base qualities are not recorded, but no much larger clone differs from it by a single base.

The paper as a whole reports these results and caveats: Low levels of normalized T-cell clonal expansion were also seen in some patients who did not respond. In partial responders in the 0.1-3.0 mg/kg groups, normalized peripheral clonal expansion was found to be among the lowest, especially among CD8+ T cells. Which antigens the clonally expanded peripheral T cells were specific for was not determined. After ivuxolimab, CD8+ T cells had more expanded clones than CD4+ T cells on average. At doses of 0.1 to 3.0 mg/kg, clonal expansion of both CD4+ and CD8+ blood T cells was observed from baseline to week 6.

Patients with autoimmune disease history or receiving systemic immunosuppression were excluded from the trial. In every dose cohort, peripheral blood was drawn for TCR sequencing at baseline, cycle 4 day 1, and cycle 7 day 1. Samples were obtained from an open-label, multicenter, first-in-human phase I dose-escalation trial of ivuxolimab. Adults with locally advanced or metastatic melanoma, renal cell carcinoma, hepatocellular carcinoma or head and neck squamous cell carcinoma were enrolled in the trial. Before TCR sequencing, CD4+ T cells and CD8+ T cells from peripheral blood were sorted into separate populations.

This sequence was found in an adult with an advanced solid tumor such as melanoma, head and neck, liver or kidney cancer. The sample consisted of CD4+ or CD8+ T cells sorted from blood, taken in a trial of the OX40 agonist ivuxolimab. The V and J segments used are TRBV6-4 and TRBJ1-1, and 7 bases in between align with TRBD1. The nucleotides are TGTGCCAGCAAGGGGACAGCCAACACTGAAGCTTTCTTT. The resulting protein is CASKGTANTEAFF.